Each of the 23 T cell receptor beta chains below was sequenced from the same sample in a study of T cell repertoires in cytomegalovirus infection. No antigen has been identified for these receptors. TCRdb itself ran the reads through MiXCR, one entry per CDR3 protein. The sample consists of roughly 200,000 distinct CDR3 sequences, 35% to 40% of them appearing once. The sequenced sample was CD8+ T cells from cultured PBMCs, obtained from culture after CMV antigen stimulation. The source of these receptors is a human donor in good health (CMV status not recorded). Some clones in this sample may be carry-over from other donors' samples.

The gene calls are TRBV9 and TRBJ1-6, with a possible D match to TRBD1 (5 bases). CDR1 and CDR2 (germline): SGDLS, YYNGEE. The ends were cut back, 3 bases at V and 9 bases at J, with 19 bases in the middle. The CDR3 totals 16 residues. The CDR3, as DNA: TGTGCCAGCAGCGCGGCGACTCAAGGGGCGACTTCACCCCTCCACTTT. Its translation: CASSAATQGATSPLHF.

This clonotype was counted between two and nine times. The CDR3 nucleotides read TGTGCCAGCAGCTCATCCTGGGGACAGGGGGTTCACGACTTAGCCAAAAACATTCAGTACTTC. Its translation is CASSSSWGQGVHDLAKNIQYF. The V call is TRBV7-9, the J call TRBJ2-4; 11 nucleotides match TRBD1. J lost 0 bases, V lost 4 bases, and 17 bases had no gene match. The CDR3 has 21 amino acids. Germline V gene data show CDR1 as SEHNR and CDR2 as FQNEAQ (reference sequence).

The V gene is TRBV27, the J gene TRBJ2-3; TRBD2 matches 16 bases. This CDR3 is 18 amino acids long. Germline CDR1 MNHEY, CDR2 SMNVEV (reference sequence). J lost 7 bases, V lost 6 bases, and 13 bases had no gene match. CDR3: CASRPGTSGRGSPYTQYF. The CDR3 DNA follows: TGTGCCAGCAGACCCGGGACTAGCGGGAGGGGATCGCCGTATACGCAGTATTTT.

The chain links TRBV6-1 to TRBJ2-7; 11 positions match TRBD2. Germline trimming cut 6 bases from V and 0 bases from J; bases unmatched to any gene: 4. Germline assignment: CDR1 MNHNS and CDR2 SASEGT. The CDR3 length is 15 residues. CDR3 sequence reads: CASSTSGRVSYEQYF. In nucleotides, the CDR3 is TGTGCCAGCAGCACTAGCGGGAGAGTCTCCTACGAGCAGTACTTC.

J is TRBJ1-1 and V is TRBV12-3 or TRBV12-4, with 9 nucleotides matching TRBD1. This CDR3 comprises 16 residues. V was clipped by 5 bases and J by 5 bases; unmatched bases: 12. The CDR3 here is CASSRFTGGRGTEAFF. Here the CDR3 DNA reads TGTGCCAGCAGTCGCTTTACAGGGGGCCGAGGGACTGAAGCTTTCTTT.

There are a few counts of this clonotype. The chain recombines TRBV2 with TRBJ2-7, with D perhaps TRBD1 or TRBD2 (5 bases each). Looked up from germline, CDR1 is SNHLY and CDR2 is FYNNEI. Trimming removed 11 bases from V and 0 bases from J, with 17 bases in between. This CDR3 contains 14 residues. CDR3 amino acids: CASLGTRSSYEQYF. As DNA, the CDR3 is TGTGCCTCCCTGGGGACCCGAAGCTCCTACGAGCAGTACTTC.

This clonotype has a handful of counts. The chain combines TRBV11-2 with TRBJ2-3; possibly TRBD2 for D (7 bases). The CDR3 covers 17 residues. Trimming removed 4 bases from V and 6 bases from J, with 23 bases in between. The germline gives CDR1 SGHAT, CDR2 FQNNGV. The CDR3 reads CASSSLRGGADTDTQYF. CDR3 coding DNA: TGTGCCAGCAGCTCCTTGCGCGGGGGCGCTGATACCGATACGCAGTATTTT.

This clonotype was detected ten times or more. V gene TRBV7-9 combines with J gene TRBJ2-7; D not resolved. Germline V gives CDR1 SEHNR, CDR2 FQNEAQ (reference sequence). Trimming removed 0 bases from V and 5 bases from J, with 2 bases in between. This CDR3 region has 11 residues. CDR3 sequence reads: CASSLADEQYF. DNA of the CDR3: TGTGCCAGCAGCTTAGCCGACGAGCAGTACTTC.

This clonotype was counted only a few times. V gene TRBV12-3 or TRBV12-4 combines with J gene TRBJ2-4; the D is unclear. The CDR3 runs 14 residues. V shed 2 bases and J shed 0 bases, with 5 bases lying between them. CDR3 sequence reads: CASSLPLAKNIQYF. For the CDR3, the DNA is TGTGCCAGCAGTTTACCCCTAGCCAAAAACATTCAGTACTTC.

V and J are TRBV6-2 or TRBV6-3 and TRBJ1-5; possibly TRBD1 for D (5 bases). Germline CDR1 reads MNHEY; CDR2 reads SVGEGT. V was trimmed by 6 bases and J by 3 bases, leaving 6 bases between them. This CDR3 region has 12 residues. The CDR3 coding sequence is TGTGCCAGCAGGGGACTCAATCAGCCCCAGCATTTT. Protein: CASRGLNQPQHF.

This clonotype has only a few counts. The chain couples TRBV7-8 to TRBJ1-2, with D hard to call. Trimming left V 9 bases short and J 2 bases short, with 16 bases between. CDR1 SGHVS and CDR2 FQNEAQ come from the germline V gene. The CDR3 loop spans 14 amino acids. CDR3 protein: CASTTSSINYGYTF. The CDR3, as DNA: TGTGCCAGTACCACCTCCTCCATCAACTATGGCTACACCTTC.

The rearrangement uses TRBV4-1 and TRBJ1-2; 7 nucleotides line up with TRBD1. Per germline, CDR1 MGHRA and CDR2 YSYEKL. This CDR3 contains 13 residues. V shed 4 bases, J shed 6 bases, and the junction held 5 bases outside the gene matches. The CDR3 DNA follows: TGCGCCAGCAGCCTTTCCGGGACAGATGGCTACACCTTC. Protein: CASSLSGTDGYTF.

This clonotype was counted only a few times. The CDR3 loop is CASSMGLAGAQEQFF. The CDR3, as DNA: TGTGCCAGCAGCATGGGACTAGCGGGAGCTCAGGAGCAGTTCTTC. V usage is TRBV7-6 and J usage is TRBJ2-1, with TRBD2 matching 14 bases. The V segment lost 5 bases and the J segment 10 bases; nucleotides outside the gene matches: 7. The CDR3 has 15 residues. Germline CDR1 reads SGHVS; CDR2 reads FNYEAQ. The full variable domain, in which reference TRBV7-6 and TRBJ2-1 provide the parts outside the CDR3, is GAGVSQSPRYKVTKRGQDVALRCDPISGHVSLYWYRQALGQGPEFLTYFNYEAQQDKSGLPNDRFSAERPEGSISTLTIQRTEQRDSAMYRCASSMGLAGAQEQFFGPGTRLTVL.

This clonotype has ten or more counts. The CDR3 loop is CASRAGGGQPQHF. CDR3 coding DNA: TGTGCCAGCAGAGCAGGGGGCGGTCAGCCCCAGCATTTT. The chain has TRBV7-6 and TRBJ1-5, with 8 bases lining up with TRBD1. CDR1 SGHVS and CDR2 FNYEAQ come from the germline V gene. Germline trimming cut 6 bases from V and 6 bases from J; bases unmatched to any gene: 4. The CDR3 is 13 residues long.

V is TRBV4-1 and J is TRBJ2-3; 10 nucleotides line up with TRBD2. V lost 4 bases to trimming and J lost 5 bases; unmatched junction nucleotides: 6. Per the germline V gene, CDR1 is MGHRA and CDR2 is YSYEKL. CDR3 length: 15 amino acids. DNA for the CDR3: TGCGCCAGCAGCCCACTAGCGGGGTTTCAAGATACGCAGTATTTT. Translation: CASSPLAGFQDTQYF.

This clonotype was counted only a few times. The chain carries TRBV6-1 and TRBJ2-7; the D gene is possibly TRBD2 (6 bases). The CDR3 is 15 residues long. Germline-derived CDR1 and CDR2 are MNHNS and SASEGT. Trimming stripped 4 bases from V and 6 bases from J, with 19 bases between. CDR3 residues: CASSVGEEVLREQYF. CDR3 DNA sequence: TGTGCCAGCAGTGTAGGGGAGGAGGTACTACGCGAGCAGTACTTC.

The chain is built from TRBV29-1 and TRBJ2-1; 14 nucleotides align to TRBD2. V lost 1 base and J lost 5; bases outside the gene matches: 10. Germline CDR1 and CDR2: SQVTM and ANQGSEA. The CDR3 is 18 amino acids. The CDR3 loop reads CSVEVSGTSGRVHNEQFF. As DNA, the CDR3 is TGCAGCGTTGAAGTTTCGGGGACTAGCGGGAGAGTCCACAATGAGCAGTTCTTC.

The rearrangement uses TRBV12-3 or TRBV12-4 and TRBJ2-7, with 7 bases fitting TRBD1. The CDR3 runs to 15 residues. J was trimmed by 2 bases and V by 1 base; bases with no gene match: 5. The CDR3 coding sequence is TGTGCCAGCAGTTTAGACAGGGGACGCACCTACGAGCAGTACTTC. Amino acid sequence: CASSLDRGRTYEQYF.

This clonotype has more than one count but fewer than ten. This chain links TRBV11-2 with TRBJ1-2, with unresolved D. This CDR3 contains 13 residues. Germline CDR1 is SGHAT and CDR2 is FQNNGV. Trimming shortened V by 10 bases and J by 7 bases, and 19 bases separated the two germline ends. In DNA form, the CDR3 reads TGTGCCATCCCAGAAAGGGAATCTTCTGGCTACACCTTC. Translated: CAIPERESSGYTF. The complete variable domain, with remaining parts taken from reference TRBV11-2 and TRBJ1-2, reads EAGVAQSPRYKIIEKRQSVAFWCNPISGHATLYWYQQILGQGPKLLIQFQNNGVVDDSQLPKDRFSAERLKGVDSTLKIQPAKLEDSAVYLCAIPERESSGYTFGSGTRLTVV.

This clonotype was counted a few times. This rearrangement joins TRBV28 to TRBJ1-1, with a tentative D call TRBD1 (5 bases). The CDR3 length is 14 residues. V lost 7 bases and J lost 0, with 12 bases in between. CDR1 and CDR2 (germline): MDHEN, SYDVKM. The CDR3 sequence: CASTGRSLNTEAFF. As DNA, the CDR3 is TGTGCCAGCACGGGACGGTCACTGAACACTGAAGCTTTCTTT.

The gene calls are TRBV2 and TRBJ1-2; perhaps TRBD1 as D (5 bases). V shed 8 bases and J shed 3 bases, with 7 bases lying between them. Per germline, CDR1 SNHLY and CDR2 FYNNEI. CDR3 size: 11 residues. CDR3 amino acids: CASPGDYGYTF. Written as DNA, the CDR3 is TGTGCCAGCCCGGGGGACTATGGCTACACCTTC. The variable domain in full, completed from reference TRBV2 and TRBJ1-2, reads EPEVTQTPSHQVTQMGQEVILRCVPISNHLYFYWYRQILGQKVEFLVSFYNNEISEKSEIFDDQFSVERPDGSNFTLKIRSTKLEDSAMYFCASPGDYGYTFGSGTRLTVV.

This clonotype was counted only a few times. The chain carries TRBV7-2 and TRBJ2-2, with D possibly called TRBD1 or TRBD2 (6 bases each). The V gene lost 8 bases and the J gene lost 3 bases, with 10 bases spanning the gap. The germline V gene has CDR1 SGHTA and CDR2 FQGNSA. CDR3 length equals 13 residues. CDR3 protein: CASGGPYTGELFF. CDR3 DNA: TGTGCCAGCGGGGGGCCCTACACCGGGGAGCTGTTTTTT.

The chain links TRBV20-1 to TRBJ1-1, with D perhaps TRBD1 (5 bases). The CDR3 has 13 amino acids. Trimming removed 0 bases from V and 5 bases from J, with 10 bases in between. Per germline, CDR1 DFQATT and CDR2 SNEGSKA (reference sequence). In nucleotides, the CDR3 is TGCAGTGCTAGAGATCCTCGGACAACTGAAGCTTTCTTT. It translates to CSARDPRTTEAFF.